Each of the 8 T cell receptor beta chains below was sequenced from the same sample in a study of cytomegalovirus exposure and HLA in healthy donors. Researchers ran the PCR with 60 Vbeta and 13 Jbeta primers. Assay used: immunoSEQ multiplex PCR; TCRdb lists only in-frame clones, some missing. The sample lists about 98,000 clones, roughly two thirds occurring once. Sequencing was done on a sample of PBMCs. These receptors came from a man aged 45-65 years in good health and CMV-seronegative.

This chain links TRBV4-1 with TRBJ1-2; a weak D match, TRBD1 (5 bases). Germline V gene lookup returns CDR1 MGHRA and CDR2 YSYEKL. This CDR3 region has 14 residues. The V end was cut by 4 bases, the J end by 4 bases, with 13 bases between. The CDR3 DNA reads TGCGCCAGCAGCCGAGACCGGGGACTCTATGGCTACACCTTC. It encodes CASSRDRGLYGYTF.

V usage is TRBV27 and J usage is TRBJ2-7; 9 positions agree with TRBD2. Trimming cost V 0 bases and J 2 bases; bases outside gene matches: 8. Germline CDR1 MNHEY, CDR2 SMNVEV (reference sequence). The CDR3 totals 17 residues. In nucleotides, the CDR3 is TGTGCCAGCAGTTTATCGGGACTAGCTCCTCTTCCCTACGAGCAGTACTTC. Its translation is CASSLSGLAPLPYEQYF.

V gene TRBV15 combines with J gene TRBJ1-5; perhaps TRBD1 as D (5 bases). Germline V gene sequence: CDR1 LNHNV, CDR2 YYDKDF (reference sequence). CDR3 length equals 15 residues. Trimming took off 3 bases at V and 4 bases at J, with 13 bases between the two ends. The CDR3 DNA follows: TGTGCCACCAGCAGTCGGCAGGGATTTAATCAGCCCCAGCATTTT. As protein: CATSSRQGFNQPQHF. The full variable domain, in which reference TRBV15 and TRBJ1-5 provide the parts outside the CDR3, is DAMVIQNPRYQVTQFGKPVTLSCSQTLNHNVMYWYQQKSSQAPKLLFHYYDKDFNNEADTPDNFQSRRPNTSFCFLDIRSPGLGDTAMYLCATSSRQGFNQPQHFGDGTRLSIL.

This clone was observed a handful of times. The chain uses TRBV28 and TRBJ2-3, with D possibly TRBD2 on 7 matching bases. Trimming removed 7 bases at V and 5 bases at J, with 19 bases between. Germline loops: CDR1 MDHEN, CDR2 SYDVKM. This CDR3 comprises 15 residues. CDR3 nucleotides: TGTGCCAGCACTAATTGGGGGGGGCAGCAAGATACGCAGTATTTT. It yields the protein CASTNWGGQQDTQYF.

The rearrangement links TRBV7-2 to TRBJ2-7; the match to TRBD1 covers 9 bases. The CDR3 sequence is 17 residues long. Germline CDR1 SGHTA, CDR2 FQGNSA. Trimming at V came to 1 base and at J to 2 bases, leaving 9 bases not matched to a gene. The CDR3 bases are TGTGCCAGCAGCTTAGTGGGGACAGGGACTTTTACCTACGAGCAGTACTTC. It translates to CASSLVGTGTFTYEQYF. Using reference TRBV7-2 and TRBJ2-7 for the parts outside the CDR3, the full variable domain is GAGVSQSPSNKVTEKGKDVELRCDPISGHTALYWYRQSLGQGLEFLIYFQGNSAPDKSGLPSDRFSAERTGGSVSTLTIQRTQQEDSAVYLCASSLVGTGTFTYEQYFGPGTRLTVT.

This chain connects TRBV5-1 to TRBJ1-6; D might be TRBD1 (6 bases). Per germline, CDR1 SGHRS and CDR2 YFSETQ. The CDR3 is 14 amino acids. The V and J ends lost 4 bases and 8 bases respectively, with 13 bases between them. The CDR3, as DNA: TGCGCCAGCAGCACCGGGACATTAGATTCACCCCTCCACTTT. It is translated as CASSTGTLDSPLHF.

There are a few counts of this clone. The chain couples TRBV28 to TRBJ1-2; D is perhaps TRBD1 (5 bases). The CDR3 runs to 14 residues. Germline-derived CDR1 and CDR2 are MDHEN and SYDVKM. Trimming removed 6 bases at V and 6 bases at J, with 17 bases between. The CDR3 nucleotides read TGTGCCAGCAGAGGGGACTTGACTTCACATGGCTACACCTTC. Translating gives CASRGDLTSHGYTF.

The CDR3 spells CASSFLRDMSYEQFF. CDR3 coding DNA: TGTGCCAGCAGTTTTCTGCGGGATATGAGCTATGAGCAGTTCTTC. The chain combines TRBV13 with TRBJ2-1; a possible D gene is TRBD2 (6 bases). Germline CDR1 is PRHDT and CDR2 is FYEKMQ (reference sequence). CDR3 length equals 15 residues. V lost 6 bases and J lost 8, with 20 bases in between.